These 9 T cell receptor beta chains were all obtained from the same sample, sequenced in a study of vaccination and CD4 T cells after COVID-19. Sequencing of DNA taken from cultured CD4+ T cells relied on the Oncomine TCR Beta short-read assay. Each CDR3 protein is one row after TCRdb ran MiXCR on the PCR reads. The sample contains some 14,000 distinct CDR3 sequences, under 75% of which appear only once. Regarding treatment: roughly 10-day PBMC culture with coronavirus spike peptide pools or control peptides (ViraFEST assay). Their recognized antigens are unknown. Sequencing was done on a sample of CD4+ T cells from blood, cultured in vitro. The source of these receptors is a human donor who had recovered from COVID-19.

This rearrangement joins TRBV6-1 to TRBJ1-1; D uncertain. Germline loops: CDR1 MNHNS, CDR2 SASEGT. With 9 bases removed from V and 1 base from J, the gap between germline ends came to 6 bases. CDR3 size: 11 residues. CDR3 sequence reads: CASPRNTEAFF. CDR3 DNA: TGTGCCAGTCCACGGAACACTGAAGCTTTCTTT.

This clonotype has more than one count but fewer than ten. The rearrangement uses TRBV27 and TRBJ2-5; 10 bases align to TRBD1. The CDR3 extends over 16 amino acids. The V and J ends lost 2 bases and 4 bases, in that order; junction bases with no gene match: 7. Germline CDR1 is MNHEY and CDR2 is SMNVEV (reference sequence). The chain's CDR3 is CASSLKGTGVGETQYF. The CDR3 bases are TGTGCCAGCAGTTTAAAGGGGACAGGGGTGGGAGAGACCCAGTACTTC.

The CDR3 loop is CSVAVLPEKLFF. CDR3 nucleotides: TGCAGCGTCGCCGTTTTACCAGAAAAACTGTTTTTT. The chain employs TRBV29-1 and TRBJ1-4; the D is unclear. Germline lookup yields CDR1 SQVTM and CDR2 ANQGSEA. V was pared by 6 bases and J by 8 bases, with 13 bases between. The CDR3 has 12 amino acids.

A few counts support this clonotype. V usage is TRBV20-1 and J usage is TRBJ2-7; tentative D call: TRBD2 (6 bases). The germline gives CDR1 DFQATT, CDR2 SNEGSKA (reference sequence). The CDR3 has 13 amino acids. The V gene lost 5 bases and the J gene lost 0 bases, with 11 bases spanning the gap. This chain's CDR3 is CSAFDGGSYEQYF. Here the CDR3 DNA reads TGCAGTGCTTTCGACGGGGGCTCCTACGAGCAGTACTTC.

This clonotype has just a few counts. This rearrangement joins TRBV12-5 to TRBJ1-2, with TRBD1 identical over 7 bases. Looked up from germline, CDR1 is LGHNT and CDR2 is FRNRAP. This CDR3 spans 15 amino acids. With 0 bases clipped from V and 3 bases from J, the junction kept 4 bases outside the gene matches. Written as DNA, the CDR3 is TGTGCTAGTGGTTTGGTACTGGACAGGTACTATGGCTACACCTTC. Amino acid sequence: CASGLVLDRYYGYTF.

CDR3 sequence (DNA): TGTGCCAGCAGGGCAGGACAGGGGATCGGAGGCTACACCTTC. Translation: CASRAGQGIGGYTF. The rearrangement links TRBV7-3 to TRBJ1-2, with TRBD1 matching 9 bases. Trimming removed 6 bases from V and 8 bases from J; junction bases left unmatched: 10. The CDR3 is 14 amino acids. CDR1 and CDR2 (germline): SGHTA, FQGTGA.

As concerns this clonotype: The germline gene is not matched at one end of the junction; a read error may be the cause. The CDR3 is CDSGSYGYTF. The CDR3 DNA follows: TGTGACAGCGGATCCTATGGCTACACCTTC. The chain employs TRBV7-9 and TRBJ1-2; D remains ambiguous. The CDR3 sequence is 10 residues long. Germline CDR1 is SEHNR and CDR2 is FQNEAQ (reference sequence).

A few counts support this clonotype. The genes are TRBV5-1 and TRBJ1-1, with TRBD1 as a possible D gene (6 bases). The germline CDR1 and CDR2 sequences are SGHRS and YFSETQ. V lost 0 bases and J lost 5, with 11 bases in between. The CDR3 loop spans 14 amino acids. Here the CDR3 DNA reads TGCGCCAGCAGCTTGGAGGGAACAGGGACTGAAGCTTTCTTT. Amino acids: CASSLEGTGTEAFF.

The V gene is TRBV6-2 or TRBV6-3, the J gene TRBJ2-7, with 7 bases aligning to TRBD2. With 8 bases clipped from V and 6 bases from J, the junction kept 7 bases outside the gene matches. Germline-derived CDR1 and CDR2 are MNHEY and SVGEGT. This CDR3 is 12 amino acids long. CDR3 sequence reads: CASVSPGGEQYF. The CDR3 DNA reads as TGTGCCAGCGTCAGTCCGGGGGGCGAGCAGTACTTC.